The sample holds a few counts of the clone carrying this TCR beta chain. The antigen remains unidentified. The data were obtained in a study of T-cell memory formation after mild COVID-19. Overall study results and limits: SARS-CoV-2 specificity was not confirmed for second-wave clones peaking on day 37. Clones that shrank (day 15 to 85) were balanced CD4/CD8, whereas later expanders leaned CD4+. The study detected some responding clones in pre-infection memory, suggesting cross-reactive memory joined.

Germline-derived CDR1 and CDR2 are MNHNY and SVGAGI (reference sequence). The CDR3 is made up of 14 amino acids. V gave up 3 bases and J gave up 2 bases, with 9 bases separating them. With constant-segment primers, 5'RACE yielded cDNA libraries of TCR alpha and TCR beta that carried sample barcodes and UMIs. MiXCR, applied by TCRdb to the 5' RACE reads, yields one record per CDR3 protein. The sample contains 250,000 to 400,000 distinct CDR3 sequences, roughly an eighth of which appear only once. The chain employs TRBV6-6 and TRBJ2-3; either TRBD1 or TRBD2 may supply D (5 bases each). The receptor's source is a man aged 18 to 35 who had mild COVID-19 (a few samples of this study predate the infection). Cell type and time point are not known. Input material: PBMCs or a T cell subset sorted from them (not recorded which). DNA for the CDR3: TGTGCCAGCAGTTATCTGGGGACCACAGATACGCAGTATTTT. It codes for CASSYLGTTDTQYF.